One and the same sample provided the 10 T cell receptor beta chains below, sequenced in a study of blood T cell repertoires in COVID-19. TCRdb keeps only in-frame clones here, not all; method: immunoSEQ multiplex PCR. The top ten hold around 1.2% of the sample, which has under 250,000 clones, about 91% seen once. Sequencing input: peripheral blood. All receptors derive from a young man with acute or convalescent COVID-19.

The rearrangement links TRBV6-5 to TRBJ2-7, with 11 bases matching TRBD2. V lost 4 bases, J lost 7 bases, and 9 bases stayed unmatched. The CDR3 is 15 amino acids. Germline V CDR1 and CDR2: MNHEY, SVGAGI. CDR3 loop: CASSWLGLAAREQYF. The DNA of the CDR3 is TGTGCCAGCAGTTGGCTGGGACTAGCGGCGAGGGAGCAGTACTTC.

The chain carries TRBV18 and TRBJ1-1; D uncertain. The V end was cut by 3 bases, the J end by 8 bases, with 10 bases between. CDR1 and CDR2 (germline): KGHSH, LQKENI. The CDR3 loop spans 12 amino acids. The chain's CDR3 is CASSPSRPEAFF. The CDR3 DNA is TGTGCCAGCTCACCCAGCAGGCCGGAAGCTTTCTTT.

The chain couples TRBV24-1 to TRBJ1-2; maybe TRBD1 (5 bases). Germline CDR1 KGHDR, CDR2 SFDVKD. Trimming pared 3 bases from V and 6 bases from J, leaving 10 bases between. The CDR3 loop spans 13 amino acids. The CDR3 region has the DNA TGTGCCACCAGTGATCCGAGGACAAATGGCTACACCTTC. It translates to CATSDPRTNGYTF.

The chain is built from TRBV11-2 and TRBJ2-3; 7 bases align to TRBD1. The CDR3 loop spans 17 amino acids. Trimming cost V 3 bases and J 0 bases; bases outside gene matches: 9. Per germline, CDR1 SGHAT and CDR2 FQNNGV. The CDR3 sequence: CASSLGPTGSSTDTQYF. The CDR3 DNA follows: TGTGCCAGCAGCTTGGGCCCGACAGGGTCTAGCACAGATACGCAGTATTTT.

As DNA, the CDR3 is TGTGCCAGCAGTGTCTGGGGCTACGGCTACACCTTC. Protein: CASSVWGYGYTF. The rearrangement uses TRBV2 and TRBJ1-2; perhaps TRBD1 as D (5 bases). Looked up from germline, CDR1 is SNHLY and CDR2 is FYNNEI. Trimming stripped 4 bases from V and 8 bases from J, with 11 bases between. The CDR3 covers 12 residues.

The chain uses TRBV12-3 or TRBV12-4 and TRBJ1-5; D is undetermined. The CDR3 extends over 13 amino acids. Trimming shortened V by 3 bases and J by 3 bases, and 6 bases separated the two germline ends. The CDR3 protein is CASSFSDNQPQHF. The CDR3 DNA is TGTGCCAGCAGTTTTTCAGACAATCAGCCCCAGCATTTT.

The chain is built from TRBV28 and TRBJ1-1, with TRBD1 matching over 7 bases. The CDR3 runs 14 residues. Germline CDR1 MDHEN, CDR2 SYDVKM. Trimming took 6 bases from V and 5 from J; bases not matched to a gene: 9. The DNA for the CDR3 is TGTGCCAGCAGCCCCGGGACAGTTCGGACTGAAGCTTTCTTT. Translation: CASSPGTVRTEAFF.

This clone appeared a single time. The rearrangement links TRBV6-1 to TRBJ2-1; 7 positions agree with TRBD2. CDR1 MNHNS and CDR2 SASEGT come from the germline V gene. Trimming removed 3 bases from V and 13 bases from J; junction bases left unmatched: 9. The CDR3 covers 13 residues. The CDR3 DNA reads TGTGCCAGCAGTGATTACCGCGGACTAGGACAGTTCTTC. Its translation is CASSDYRGLGQFF.

This chain connects TRBV27 to TRBJ2-3; 16 nucleotides agree with TRBD2. Germline trimming cut 0 bases from V and 2 bases from J; bases unmatched to any gene: 5. Germline V lookup: CDR1 MNHEY, CDR2 SMNVEV (reference sequence). The CDR3 is 19 amino acids. CDR3 nucleotides: TGTGCCAGCAGTTTATCGTCGGGACTAGCGGGAGGGTCCACAGATACGCAGTATTTT. Translating it yields CASSLSSGLAGGSTDTQYF.

J is TRBJ1-2 and V is TRBV3-1 (or the pseudogene TRBV3-2), with D possibly matching TRBD1 (6 bases). Trimming left V 1 base short and J 8 bases short, with 14 bases between. The CDR3 is 14 residues long. From germline, CDR1 is LGHDT and CDR2 YNNKEL (reference sequence). CDR3 bases: TGTGCCAGCAGCCAAGTTACAGGGCCATACGGCTACACCTTC. This encodes CASSQVTGPYGYTF.